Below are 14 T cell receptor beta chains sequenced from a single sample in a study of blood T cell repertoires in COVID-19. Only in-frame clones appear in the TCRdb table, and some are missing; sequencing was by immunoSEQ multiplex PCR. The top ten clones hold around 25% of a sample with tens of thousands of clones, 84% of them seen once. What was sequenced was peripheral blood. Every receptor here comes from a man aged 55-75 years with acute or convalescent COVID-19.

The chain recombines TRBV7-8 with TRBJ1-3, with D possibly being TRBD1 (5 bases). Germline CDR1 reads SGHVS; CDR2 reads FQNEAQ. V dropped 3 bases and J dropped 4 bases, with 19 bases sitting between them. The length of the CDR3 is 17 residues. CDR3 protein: CASSFNQAGPQGNTIYF. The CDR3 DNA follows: TGTGCCAGCAGCTTCAACCAGGCGGGGCCGCAGGGAAACACCATATATTTT.

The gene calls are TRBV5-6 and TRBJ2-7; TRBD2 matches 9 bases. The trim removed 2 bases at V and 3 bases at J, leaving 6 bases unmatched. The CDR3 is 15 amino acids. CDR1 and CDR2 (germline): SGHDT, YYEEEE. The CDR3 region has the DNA TGTGCCAGCAGCTTAGCGGGGGGCTATCTCTACGAGCAGTACGTC. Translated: CASSLAGGYLYEQYV.

The CDR3 DNA is TGTGCCAGCAGCCAAACCGGGACAGGGGGCTTCTACGAGCAGTACTTC. This encodes CASSQTGTGGFYEQYF. V gene TRBV7-9 combines with J gene TRBJ2-7; 12 nucleotides line up with TRBD1. This CDR3 contains 16 residues. V lost 5 bases, J lost 3 bases, and 8 bases stayed unmatched. Germline loops: CDR1 SEHNR, CDR2 FQNEAQ (reference sequence). Filled out from reference TRBV7-9 and TRBJ2-7, the complete variable domain reads DTGVSQNPRHKITKRGQNVTFRCDPISEHNRLYWYRQTLGQGPEFLTYFQNEAQLEKSRLLSDRFSAERPKGSFSTLEIQRTEQGDSAMYLCASSQTGTGGFYEQYFGPGTRLTVT.

The CDR3 nucleotides are TGTGCCAGCAGCTCGGCGGGGGGGGACTATGGCTACACCTTC. Translating gives CASSSAGGDYGYTF. The chain links TRBV5-4 to TRBJ1-2; TRBD1 might be the D (5 bases). Trimming shortened V by 3 bases and J by 3 bases, and 12 bases separated the two germline ends. Looked up from germline, CDR1 is SGHNT and CDR2 is YYREEE (reference sequence). The CDR3 consists of 14 residues.

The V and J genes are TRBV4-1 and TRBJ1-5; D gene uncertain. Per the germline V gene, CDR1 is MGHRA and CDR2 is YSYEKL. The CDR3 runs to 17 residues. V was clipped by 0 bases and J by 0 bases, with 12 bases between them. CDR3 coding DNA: TGCGCCAGCAGCCAAGAGCGGCAGCCCAATAGCAATCAGCCCCAGCATTTT. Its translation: CASSQERQPNSNQPQHF.

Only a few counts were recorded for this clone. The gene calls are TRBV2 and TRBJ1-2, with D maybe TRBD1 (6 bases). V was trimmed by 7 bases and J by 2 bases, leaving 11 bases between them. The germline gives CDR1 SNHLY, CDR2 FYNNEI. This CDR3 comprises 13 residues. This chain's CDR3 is CASTRDINYGYTF. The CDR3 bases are TGTGCCAGCACGAGGGACATAAACTATGGCTACACCTTC. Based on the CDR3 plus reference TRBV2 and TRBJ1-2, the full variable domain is EPEVTQTPSHQVTQMGQEVILRCVPISNHLYFYWYRQILGQKVEFLVSFYNNEISEKSEIFDDQFSVERPDGSNFTLKIRSTKLEDSAMYFCASTRDINYGYTFGSGTRLTVV.

The CDR3 nucleotides read TGTGCCAGCAGTTCCCGGGGTAAGGAGACCCAGTACTTC. Translation gives CASSSRGKETQYF. The gene calls are TRBV27 and TRBJ2-5, with D tentatively TRBD2 (5 bases). The germline CDR1 and CDR2 sequences are MNHEY and SMNVEV (reference sequence). Trimming pared 4 bases from V and 5 bases from J, leaving 11 bases between. The length of the CDR3 is 13 residues.

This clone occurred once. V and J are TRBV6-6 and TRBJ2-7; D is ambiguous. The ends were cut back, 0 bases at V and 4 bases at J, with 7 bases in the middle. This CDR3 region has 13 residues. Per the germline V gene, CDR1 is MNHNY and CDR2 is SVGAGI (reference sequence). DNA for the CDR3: TGTGCCAGCAGTTACTCGAACCGGTACGAGCAGTACGTC. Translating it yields CASSYSNRYEQYV.

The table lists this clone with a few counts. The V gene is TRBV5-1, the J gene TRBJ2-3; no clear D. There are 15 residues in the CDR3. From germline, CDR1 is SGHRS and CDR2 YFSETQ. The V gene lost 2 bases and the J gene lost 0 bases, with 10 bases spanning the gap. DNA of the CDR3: TGCGCCAGCAGCTTAGGAGACGATAGCACAGATACGCAGTATTTT. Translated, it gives CASSLGDDSTDTQYF.

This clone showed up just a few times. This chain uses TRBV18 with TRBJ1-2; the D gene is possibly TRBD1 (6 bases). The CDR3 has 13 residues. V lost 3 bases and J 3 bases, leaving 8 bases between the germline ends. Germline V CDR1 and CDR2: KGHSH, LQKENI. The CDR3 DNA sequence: TGTGCCAGCTCACCCCGACAGGACTATGGCTACACCTTC. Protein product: CASSPRQDYGYTF.

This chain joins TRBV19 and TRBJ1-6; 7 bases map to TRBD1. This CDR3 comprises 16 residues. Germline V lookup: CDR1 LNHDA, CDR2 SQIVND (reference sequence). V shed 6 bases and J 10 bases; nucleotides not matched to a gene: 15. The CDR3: CASSPNEGQKGSPLHF. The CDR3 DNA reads TGTGCCAGTAGCCCCAACGAGGGACAGAAAGGCTCACCCCTCCACTTT.

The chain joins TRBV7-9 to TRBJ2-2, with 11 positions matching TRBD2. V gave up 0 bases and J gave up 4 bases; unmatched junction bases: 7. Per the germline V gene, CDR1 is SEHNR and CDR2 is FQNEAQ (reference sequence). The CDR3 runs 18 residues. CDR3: CASSLAAPSGGSTGELFF. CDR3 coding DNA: TGTGCCAGCAGCTTAGCCGCCCCTAGCGGGGGGTCCACCGGGGAGCTGTTTTTT. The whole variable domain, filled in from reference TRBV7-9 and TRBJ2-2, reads DTGVSQNPRHKITKRGQNVTFRCDPISEHNRLYWYRQTLGQGPEFLTYFQNEAQLEKSRLLSDRFSAERPKGSFSTLEIQRTEQGDSAMYLCASSLAAPSGGSTGELFFGEGSRLTVL.

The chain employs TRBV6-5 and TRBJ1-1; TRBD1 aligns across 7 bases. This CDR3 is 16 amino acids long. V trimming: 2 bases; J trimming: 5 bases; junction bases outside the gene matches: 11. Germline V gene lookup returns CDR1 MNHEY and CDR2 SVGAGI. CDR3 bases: TGTGCCAGCAGTTACCCGACCCTGACAGGGTTGACTGAAGCTTTCTTT. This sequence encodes CASSYPTLTGLTEAFF.

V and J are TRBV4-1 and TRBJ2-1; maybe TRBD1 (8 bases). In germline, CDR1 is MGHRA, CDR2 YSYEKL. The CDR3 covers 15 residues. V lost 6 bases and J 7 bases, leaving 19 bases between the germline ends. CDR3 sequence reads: CASRQQIQGGNEQFF. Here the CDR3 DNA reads TGCGCCAGCAGACAGCAAATACAGGGGGGGAATGAGCAGTTCTTC.